This T cell receptor beta chain was found in a study of cytomegalovirus exposure and HLA in healthy donors. Clones were read by immunoSEQ multiplex PCR, and TCRdb kept only the in-frame ones, dropping some. The sample has roughly 120,000 clones, about 83% seen once; the top ten hold under 2.5%. V was shortened by 5 bases and J by 5 bases, with 19 bases between the two germline ends. The CDR3 totals 15 residues. Germline loops: CDR1 SGHNT, CDR2 YENEEA. Comments on this clone: What it recognizes is unknown.

Study findings and constraints: Overall, roughly 150 TCR beta chains were annotated as cytomegalovirus-associated. In vitro work confirmed that three CMV-associated chains recognize CMV antigens.

The sequence was obtained from a woman in her twenties or thirties in good health and CMV-seronegative. The J gene is TRBJ2-7, the V gene TRBV11-3; a weak D match, TRBD2 (6 bases). Sequenced sample: PBMCs. CDR3 bases: TGTGCCAGCAGCCAGGAGGCGGGGACCCCACACGAGCAGTACTTC. It is translated as CASSQEAGTPHEQYF. Full variable domain (rest looked up from reference TRBV11-3 and TRBJ2-7): EAGVVQSPRYKIIEKKQPVAFWCNPISGHNTLYWYLQNLGQGPELLIRYENEEAVDDSQLPKDRFSAERLKGVDSTLKIQPAELGDSAVYLCASSQEAGTPHEQYFGPGTRLTVT.